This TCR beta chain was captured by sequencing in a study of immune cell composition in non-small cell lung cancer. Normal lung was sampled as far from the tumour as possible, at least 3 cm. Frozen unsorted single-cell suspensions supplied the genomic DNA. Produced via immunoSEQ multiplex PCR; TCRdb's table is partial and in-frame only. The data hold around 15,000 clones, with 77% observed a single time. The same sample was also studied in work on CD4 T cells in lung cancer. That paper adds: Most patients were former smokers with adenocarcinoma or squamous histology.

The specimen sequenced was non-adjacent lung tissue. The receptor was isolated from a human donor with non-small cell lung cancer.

CDR3 nucleotides: TGTGCCAGTAGTACCCGGACAGGAGCGGAGACTGAAGCTTTCTTT. Residues: CASSTRTGAETEAFF. The chain links TRBV19 to TRBJ1-1, with TRBD1 identical over 7 bases. Germline CDR1 is LNHDA and CDR2 is SQIVND (reference sequence). V trimming: 4 bases; J trimming: 5 bases; junction bases outside the gene matches: 10. The CDR3 spans 15 residues.